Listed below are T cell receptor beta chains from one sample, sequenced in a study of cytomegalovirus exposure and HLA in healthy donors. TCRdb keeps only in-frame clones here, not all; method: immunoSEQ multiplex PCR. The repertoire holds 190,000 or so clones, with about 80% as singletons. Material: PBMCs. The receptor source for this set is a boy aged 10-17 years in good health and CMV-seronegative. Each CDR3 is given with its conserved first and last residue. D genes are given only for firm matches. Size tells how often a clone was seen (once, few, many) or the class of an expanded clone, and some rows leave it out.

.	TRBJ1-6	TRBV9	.	CASSLEGDQNSPLHF	TGTGCCAGCAGCCTAGAGGGAGACCAAAATTCACCCCTCCACTTT
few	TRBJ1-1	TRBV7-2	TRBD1	CASSWDRNTEAFF	TGTGCCAGCAGCTGGGACAGGAACACTGAAGCTTTCTTT
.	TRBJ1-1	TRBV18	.	CASSPGHMNTEAFF	TGTGCCAGCTCACCAGGGCACATGAACACTGAAGCTTTCTTT
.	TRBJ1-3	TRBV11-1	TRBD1	CASNRTGDSGNTIYF	TGTGCCAGCAATAGAACAGGGGACTCTGGAAACACCATATATTTT
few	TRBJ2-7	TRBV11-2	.	CASSLGHEQYF	TGTGCCAGCAGCTTAGGGCACGAGCAGTACTTC
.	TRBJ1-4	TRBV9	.	CASSVEGRGYTGEKLFF	TGTGCCAGCAGCGTAGAGGGCAGGGGATATACGGGTGAAAAACTGTTTTTT
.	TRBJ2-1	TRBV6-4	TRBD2	CASSDWGLNEQFF	TGTGCCAGCAGTGACTGGGGACTAAATGAGCAGTTCTTC
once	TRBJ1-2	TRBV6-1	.	CASGTHLNYGYTF	TGTGCCAGTGGGACACACTTGAACTATGGCTACACCTTC
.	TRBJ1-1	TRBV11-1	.	CASSLGTPSEAFF	TGTGCCAGCAGCTTAGGGACACCGTCTGAAGCTTTCTTT
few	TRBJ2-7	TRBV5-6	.	CASSPKSSYEQYF	TGTGCCAGCAGCCCCAAGAGCTCCTACGAGCAGTACTTC
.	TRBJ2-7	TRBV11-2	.	CASSLAQITYEQYF	TGTGCCAGCAGCTTAGCACAGATAACCTACGAGCAGTACTTC
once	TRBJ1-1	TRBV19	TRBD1	CASHPRGDTEAFF	TGTGCCAGCCATCCCAGGGGGGATACTGAAGCTTTCTTT
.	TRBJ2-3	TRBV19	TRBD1	CASGYTGADTQYF	TGTGCCAGTGGGTACACAGGGGCAGATACGCAGTATTTT
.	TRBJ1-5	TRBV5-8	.	CASGFTGISNQPQHF	TGTGCCAGCGGTTTTACGGGTATTAGCAATCAGCCCCAGCATTTT
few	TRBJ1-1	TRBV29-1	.	CSLALDSVEAFF	TGCAGCCTTGCTCTGGACAGTGTTGAAGCTTTCTTT
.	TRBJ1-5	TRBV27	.	CASSLTGSAFSNQPQHF	TGTGCCAGCAGTTTAACCGGCAGCGCCTTTAGCAATCAGCCCCAGCATTTT
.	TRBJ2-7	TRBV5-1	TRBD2	CASSLEVPGRDYEQYF	TGCGCCAGCAGCTTGGAGGTCCCCGGGAGGGACTACGAGCAGTACTTC
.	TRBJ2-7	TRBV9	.	CASSVAGTSSYEQYF	TGTGCCAGCAGCGTAGCGGGAACTTCCTCCTACGAGCAGTACTTC
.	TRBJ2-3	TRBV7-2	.	CASSKKPKGLSTDTQYF	TGTGCCAGCAGCAAAAAACCCAAGGGACTTAGCACAGATACGCAGTATTTT
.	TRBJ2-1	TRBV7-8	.	CASSFLSSNEQFF	TGTGCCAGCAGCTTTCTCTCCAGCAATGAGCAGTTCTTC
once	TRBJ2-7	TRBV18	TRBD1	CASSPFPGQGSYEQYF	TGTGCCAGCTCGCCCTTCCCGGGACAGGGATCATACGAGCAGTACTTC
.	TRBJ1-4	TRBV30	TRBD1	CAWGGQGVEKLFF	TGTGCCTGGGGGGGACAGGGGGTTGAAAAACTGTTTTTT
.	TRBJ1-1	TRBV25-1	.	CASMLGGKNTEAFF	TGTGCCAGCATGCTCGGAGGGAAGAACACTGAAGCTTTCTTT
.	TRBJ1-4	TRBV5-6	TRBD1	CASSVGQGLGEKLFF	TGTGCCAGCAGCGTGGGACAGGGATTAGGTGAAAAACTGTTTTTT
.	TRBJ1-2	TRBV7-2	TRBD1	CASSYRTGDKNGYTF	TGTGCCAGCAGCTACAGGACAGGGGATAAAAATGGCTACACCTTC
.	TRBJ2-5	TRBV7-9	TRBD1	CASSRPPGTGVETQYF	TGTGCCAGCAGCCGACCCCCCGGGACAGGGGTAGAGACCCAGTACTTC
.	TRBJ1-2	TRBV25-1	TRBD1	CASRDRGIYGYTF	TGTGCCAGCCGGGACAGGGGGATCTATGGCTACACCTTC
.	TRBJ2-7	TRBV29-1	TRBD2	CSVAEGGGLASIAEQYF	TGCAGCGTTGCGGAGGGGGGGGGACTAGCCTCAATCGCCGAGCAGTACTTC